A single sample is the source of the 30 T cell receptor beta chains below, sequenced in a study of blood T cell repertoires in COVID-19. Produced via immunoSEQ multiplex PCR; TCRdb's table is partial and in-frame only. Here the sample spans approximately 200,000 clones, 80% to 90% being singletons. The sequenced sample consisted of PBMCs or T cells enriched from blood (not recorded which). These receptors all stem from a woman in her 30s who had been exposed to COVID-19.

The V call is TRBV9, the J call TRBJ1-6; TRBD1 agrees at 8 bases. Trimming cost V 4 bases and J 3 bases; bases outside gene matches: 3. Germline-derived CDR1 and CDR2 are SGDLS and YYNGEE. The CDR3 spans 15 residues. The CDR3 region is CASSRGQGYNSPLHF. The CDR3 bases are TGTGCCAGCAGCCGAGGACAGGGCTATAATTCACCCCTCCACTTT.

This clone was detected only once. The rearrangement uses TRBV5-6 and TRBJ2-7; D perhaps matches TRBD1 (6 bases). V gave up 4 bases and J gave up 0 bases, with 14 bases separating them. CDR1 and CDR2 from the germline V gene are SGHDT and YYEEEE. This CDR3 has 15 residues. The CDR3 DNA sequence: TGTGCCAGCAGCGACCTCCGGGACAACTCCTACGAGCAGTACTTC. This encodes CASSDLRDNSYEQYF.

This clone has a handful of counts. CDR3 in amino acids: CASSGGRGYEKLFF. Written as DNA, the CDR3 is TGTGCCAGTAGTGGTGGCAGGGGTTATGAAAAACTGTTTTTT. The V and J genes are TRBV19 and TRBJ1-4, with D possibly being TRBD1 (6 bases). The length of the CDR3 is 14 residues. Germline CDR1 is LNHDA and CDR2 is SQIVND (reference sequence). V was clipped by 5 bases and J by 6 bases, with 13 bases between them.

This clone was detected a few times. This chain links TRBV19 with TRBJ2-1; 7 positions match TRBD1. The CDR3 has 15 amino acids. Losses at the gene ends were 7 bases for V and 8 bases for J; bases not matched to a gene: 14. The germline CDR1 and CDR2 sequences are LNHDA and SQIVND (reference sequence). CDR3 nucleotide sequence: TGTGCCAGTACCGAGGATGGCTGGGACAGCGATGAGCAGTTCTTC. Its protein is CASTEDGWDSDEQFF.

The chain has TRBV25-1 and TRBJ1-1, with a tentative D call TRBD1 (6 bases). Germline CDR1 is MGHDK and CDR2 is SYGVNS. The CDR3 covers 13 residues. Trimming removed 6 bases at V and 1 base at J, with 9 bases between. The CDR3 bases are TGTGCCAGCAGGCGACAGGCGAACACTGAAGCTTTCTTT. Its translation: CASRRQANTEAFF.

The V and J genes are TRBV4-1 and TRBJ1-1; possibly TRBD1 for D (5 bases). The CDR3 is made up of 14 amino acids. The V end lost 3 bases, the J end lost 4 bases, and 12 bases lay between the germline ends. Germline V gene lookup returns CDR1 MGHRA and CDR2 YSYEKL. The CDR3: CASSHPAGITEAFF. The CDR3 region has the DNA TGCGCCAGCAGCCACCCCGCAGGGATCACTGAAGCTTTCTTT.

V usage is TRBV5-8 and J usage is TRBJ2-7; tentative D call: TRBD1 (6 bases). Germline lookup yields CDR1 SGHTS and CDR2 YDEGEE. V shed 1 base and J shed 1 base, with 15 bases lying between them. The CDR3 is 16 amino acids. CDR3 sequence: CASSLRSGVPSYEQYF. CDR3 bases: TGTGCCAGCAGCTTGCGGTCAGGGGTTCCATCCTACGAGCAGTACTTC.

The rearrangement joins TRBV5-5 to TRBJ2-5, with unresolved D. Trimming left V 2 bases short and J 5 bases short, with 10 bases between. Germline V gives CDR1 SGHKS, CDR2 YYEKEE (reference sequence). The CDR3 covers 13 residues. In DNA form, the CDR3 reads TGTGCCAGCAGCTTAACCCTCGCGGAGACCCAGTACTTC. It codes for CASSLTLAETQYF.

The rearrangement links TRBV3-1 (or the pseudogene TRBV3-2) to TRBJ1-2, with D tentatively TRBD1 (6 bases). The CDR3 sequence is 14 residues long. Trimming removed 1 base at V and 1 base at J, with 7 bases between. CDR1 is LGHDT and CDR2 is YNNKEL in the germline V gene (reference sequence). CDR3 in amino acids: CASSQVGGNYGYTF. The CDR3 bases are TGTGCCAGCAGCCAAGTAGGGGGTAACTATGGCTACACCTTC.

CDR3 region: CASSLVGGGGYEQYF. In DNA, the CDR3 is TGTGCCAGCAGCTTAGTAGGGGGCGGCGGCTACGAGCAGTACTTC. The chain employs TRBV7-3 and TRBJ2-7, with TRBD1 matching over 7 bases. Germline values: CDR1 SGHTA, CDR2 FQGTGA. The CDR3 length is 15 residues. V was clipped by 2 bases and J by 3 bases; unmatched bases: 7.

The gene calls are TRBV5-1 and TRBJ2-1, with 12 nucleotides matching TRBD2. Trimming at V came to 4 bases and at J to 5 bases, leaving 7 bases not matched to a gene. The CDR3 has 16 amino acids. Germline values: CDR1 SGHRS, CDR2 YFSETQ. CDR3 in amino acids: CASSGASGGADNEQFF. The CDR3 DNA reads TGCGCCAGCAGCGGGGCTAGCGGGGGGGCGGACAATGAGCAGTTCTTC.

The V and J genes are TRBV21-1 and TRBJ1-2. TRBV21-1 is labeled a pseudogene. CDR3 length: 11 residues. CDR3 loop: CASKLNYGYTF. For the CDR3, the DNA is TGTGCCAGCAAGCTTAACTATGGCTACACCTTC.

The J gene is TRBJ1-4, the V gene TRBV3-1 (or the pseudogene TRBV3-2); TRBD1 is a possible D gene (5 bases). The CDR3 totals 15 residues. The V gene lost 4 bases and the J gene lost 6 bases, with 15 bases spanning the gap. CDR1 and CDR2 (germline): LGHDT, YNNKEL (reference sequence). The chain's CDR3 is CASSPRMGGDEKLFF. CDR3 sequence (DNA): TGTGCCAGCAGCCCCCGAATGGGGGGGGATGAAAAACTGTTTTTT.

The rearrangement links TRBV9 to TRBJ2-7, with 7 positions matching TRBD1. V trimming: 4 bases; J trimming: 4 bases; junction bases outside the gene matches: 11. Per the germline V gene, CDR1 is SGDLS and CDR2 is YYNGEE. The CDR3 totals 15 residues. DNA of the CDR3: TGTGCCAGCAGCCCTGACCCCGGGACAGCATACGAGCAGTACTTC. Protein sequence: CASSPDPGTAYEQYF.

A word on this clone: Sequence at one end of the junction differs from germline and may be a read error. This chain links TRBV7-6 with TRBJ1-1; the D is unclear. Germline values: CDR1 SGHVS, CDR2 FNYEAQ. The CDR3 is made up of 13 amino acids. CDR3 nucleotides: TGTGCCAGCAGATTAGACAAGAACACTGAAGCTTTCTTT. The encoded protein is CASRLDKNTEAFF.

The chain employs TRBV18 and TRBJ1-3; D is undetermined. Between the trimmed V and J ends, which lost 4 bases and 0 bases, there was a span of 19 bases. Germline loops: CDR1 KGHSH, CDR2 LQKENI. The CDR3 totals 18 residues. The CDR3 spells CASSRNALFPSSGNTIYF. CDR3 DNA sequence: TGTGCCAGCTCACGTAACGCCTTGTTCCCGAGCTCTGGAAACACCATATATTTT.

This sequence joins TRBV6-1 and TRBJ2-1; 9 bases map to TRBD1. J gave up 9 bases and V 1 base, and 7 bases lay outside the gene matches. Germline loops: CDR1 MNHNS, CDR2 SASEGT. The CDR3 runs to 15 residues. Here the CDR3 reads CASSEGGTGNGEQFF. CDR3 DNA sequence: TGTGCCAGCAGTGAAGGGGGGACAGGGAACGGTGAGCAGTTCTTC.

This chain connects TRBV19 to TRBJ1-5, with TRBD1 matching over 9 bases. The CDR3 has 18 amino acids. V gave up 2 bases and J gave up 5 bases; unmatched junction bases: 13. Germline-derived CDR1 and CDR2 are LNHDA and SQIVND (reference sequence). The CDR3 coding sequence is TGTGCCAGTAGTATACAGCCCCTGACAGGGGGAGGTTATCAGCCCCAGCATTTT. It encodes CASSIQPLTGGGYQPQHF.

This sequence joins TRBV11-1 and TRBJ2-2; 8 positions match TRBD2. The germline gives CDR1 SGHAT, CDR2 FQDESV (reference sequence). V lost 2 bases, J lost 3 bases, and 5 bases stayed unmatched. The CDR3 length is 16 residues. In DNA, the CDR3 is TGTGCCAGCAGCTTAAGGCTAGCGGGTTACACCGGGGAGCTGTTTTTT. Translation gives CASSLRLAGYTGELFF.

The rearrangement links TRBV5-6 to TRBJ1-5; a weak D match, TRBD1 (6 bases). V was cut by 4 bases and J by 2 bases, with 10 bases left in between. This CDR3 has 14 residues. CDR1 is SGHDT and CDR2 is YYEEEE in the germline V gene. CDR3 amino acids: CASSTRGGNQPQHF. DNA for the CDR3: TGTGCCAGCAGCACCAGGGGAGGCAATCAGCCCCAGCATTTT.

The rearrangement joins TRBV4-2 to TRBJ1-2; 8 bases map to TRBD1. The germline gives CDR1 LGHNA, CDR2 YNFKEQ. V trimming: 3 bases; J trimming: 8 bases; junction bases outside the gene matches: 11. CDR3 size: 15 residues. The CDR3 protein is CASSHLDREGGGYTF. The CDR3 coding sequence is TGTGCCAGCAGCCATTTGGACAGGGAGGGGGGAGGCTACACCTTC.

V and J are TRBV21-1 and TRBJ1-2; no check of the table's D call, TRBD1, against the DNA was made. TRBV21-1 is an annotated pseudogene. The CDR3 covers 14 residues. The CDR3 DNA follows: TGTGCCACGGGTAGGGAACAGGGATCCTATGGCTACACCTTC. Translating it yields CATGREQGSYGYTF.

The chain recombines TRBV24-1 with TRBJ2-3; no definite D call. V was pared by 5 bases and J by 1 base, with 6 bases between. The CDR3 contains 13 residues. Germline V gives CDR1 KGHDR, CDR2 SFDVKD. CDR3: CATSVSGTDTQYF. The CDR3 region has the DNA TGTGCCACCAGTGTTTCAGGCACAGATACGCAGTATTTT.

The chain employs TRBV14 and TRBJ2-1; D not resolved. Germline values: CDR1 SGHDN, CDR2 FVKESK. V lost 0 bases, J lost 9 bases, and 6 bases lay in between. There are 12 residues in the CDR3. The CDR3 DNA sequence: TGTGCCAGCAGCCAAGATTTCAGTGAGCAGTTCTTC. Translation: CASSQDFSEQFF.

The gene calls are TRBV7-9 and TRBJ1-2; a weak D match, TRBD1 (5 bases). Germline CDR1 SEHNR, CDR2 FQNEAQ (reference sequence). This CDR3 is built from 14 residues. V was cut by 2 bases and J by 4 bases, with 11 bases left in between. CDR3 in amino acids: CASSLRGWFYGYTF. The CDR3, as DNA: TGTGCCAGCAGCTTACGGGGGTGGTTCTATGGCTACACCTTC.

The chain is built from TRBV12-2 and TRBJ2-5; the D call TRBD1 from the table was never checked on the DNA. TRBV12-2 is a documented pseudogene. The CDR3 extends over 18 amino acids. DNA of the CDR3: TGTGCAAGTCGCTTGGGCTCAGGGAATTCTCCTTACCAAGAGACCCAGTACTTC. Residues: CASRLGSGNSPYQETQYF.

Only one count was recorded for this clone. The chain combines TRBV9 with TRBJ1-2; 8 bases are shared with TRBD1. Germline loops: CDR1 SGDLS, CDR2 YYNGEE. This CDR3 spans 14 amino acids. The J segment lost 6 bases and the V segment lost 4 bases, leaving 8 bases of the junction unmatched. The DNA of the CDR3 is TGTGCCAGCAGCCTCCGGGGGACAGGCGATGGCTACACCTTC. Translation gives CASSLRGTGDGYTF.

In its sample, this clone was seen once. The chain couples TRBV29-1 to TRBJ2-7, with TRBD1 identical over 9 bases. This CDR3 contains 14 residues. Germline V CDR1 and CDR2: SQVTM, ANQGSEA. J lost 1 base, V lost 6 bases, and 7 bases had no gene match. The CDR3 here is CSVDTGTGSYEQYF. CDR3 in DNA: TGCAGCGTCGATACCGGGACAGGGTCCTACGAGCAGTACTTC.

This rearrangement joins TRBV27 to TRBJ1-6, with D tentatively TRBD1 (6 bases). The CDR3 contains 16 residues. Germline lookup yields CDR1 MNHEY and CDR2 SMNVEV (reference sequence). V dropped 3 bases and J dropped 7 bases, with 16 bases sitting between them. The CDR3 spells CASSLFKAGTNSPLHF. The CDR3 region has the DNA TGTGCCAGCAGTTTGTTTAAAGCAGGGACAAATTCACCCCTCCACTTT.

V is TRBV5-5 and J is TRBJ2-7, with D possibly matching TRBD1 (6 bases). This CDR3 is built from 15 residues. Trimming cost V 4 bases and J 2 bases, with 16 bases left between them. CDR1 and CDR2 (germline): SGHKS, YYEKEE (reference sequence). The chain's CDR3 is CASSPEQGLAYEQYF. The CDR3 DNA reads TGTGCCAGCAGCCCGGAGCAGGGGCTAGCCTACGAGCAGTACTTC.